This T cell receptor (beta chain) was sequenced during a study of blood T cell repertoires in COVID-19. Study in general: The samples span acute and convalescent COVID-19 from the United States, Italy and Spain. Sample material is recorded as cDNA or gDNA derived from T cells, B-cell-depleted T cells, or PBMCs.

Here immunoSEQ multiplex PCR was the method, and the copy in TCRdb shows in-frame clones only, minus some. This sample yields some 190,000 clones, of which 80% are seen a single time; approximately 4.6% belongs to the top ten. This clone was counted a single time. Trimming removed 1 base from V and 2 bases from J, with 7 bases in between. The germline CDR1 and CDR2 sequences are SGHNT and YENEEA. This CDR3 has 14 residues. Cohort assignment relied on participant-reported clinical history. The chain combines TRBV11-3 with TRBJ2-3; D unclear. Material: PBMCs or T cells enriched from blood (not recorded which). The source is a man aged 25 to 40 with acute COVID-19. CDR3 loop: CASSLGGLTDTQYF. CDR3 bases: TGTGCCAGCAGCTTAGGTGGGCTCACAGATACGCAGTATTTT.